Listed here are 5 T cell receptor beta chains from one sample, sequenced in a study of Ad26.COV2.S vaccination and SARS-CoV-2 variants. The method was immunoSEQ multiplex PCR; TCRdb's version includes in-frame clones alone and lacks a portion of them. The sample includes about 400,000 clones, about 89% of them seen just once. Indicated treatment: some 19 received Ad26.COV2.S at low or high dose, single or two shots; several received placebo; per-sample allocation not given. Material that was analyzed had been drawn on day 63 after the first vaccine or placebo injection. The sequenced sample was peripheral blood, obtained in a trial of Ad26.COV2.S vaccine versus placebo. The source is a person aged 18-60 years who received the Ad26.COV2.S COVID-19 vaccine or a placebo.

V is TRBV3-1 (or the pseudogene TRBV3-2) and J is TRBJ2-3; a possible D gene is TRBD2 (5 bases). Looked up from germline, CDR1 is LGHDT and CDR2 is YNNKEL (reference sequence). Trimming stripped 4 bases from V and 4 bases from J, with 12 bases between. CDR3 length: 14 residues. The CDR3 region has the DNA TGTGCCAGCAGCCCGCAGGAGGCCGCAGATACGCAGTATTTT. Encoded protein: CASSPQEAADTQYF.

This chain links TRBV21-1 with TRBJ2-1; the table's D call TRBD1 went unverified against the DNA. TRBV21-1 is termed a pseudogene. The CDR3 has 17 amino acids. CDR3 bases: TGTGCCAGCAGCAAGGGGCCCCCGGGACAGGCCAACAATGAGCAGTTCTTC. Its translation: CASSKGPPGQANNEQFF.

The V gene is TRBV15, the J gene TRBJ1-2, with D uncertain. Germline-derived CDR1 and CDR2 are LNHNV and YYDKDF (reference sequence). The V gene lost 0 bases and the J gene lost 3 bases, with 8 bases spanning the gap. This CDR3 comprises 14 residues. Written as DNA, the CDR3 is TGTGCCACCAGCAGAGACCGAGGTGACTATGGCTACACCTTC. This codes for CATSRDRGDYGYTF.

The V call is TRBV3-1 (or the pseudogene TRBV3-2), the J call TRBJ1-3; 7 nucleotides align to TRBD1. The germline gives CDR1 LGHDT, CDR2 YNNKEL (reference sequence). The V segment lost 4 bases and the J segment 2 bases; nucleotides outside the gene matches: 5. This CDR3 has 15 amino acids. The CDR3 region is CASSRNTGAGNTIYF. CDR3 coding DNA: TGTGCCAGCAGCCGTAACACAGGGGCTGGAAACACCATATATTTT.

This clone was counted once. The V and J genes are TRBV2 and TRBJ2-5; TRBD1 is a possible D gene (6 bases). V lost 4 bases, J lost 5 bases, and 14 bases lay in between. In germline, CDR1 is SNHLY, CDR2 FYNNEI. The CDR3 loop spans 14 amino acids. The CDR3 nucleotides read TGTGCCAGCAGTGGAACAGGGTGGTGGGAGACCCAGTACTTC. Its protein product is CASSGTGWWETQYF.